This TCR beta chain was retrieved from a study of siplizumab effects on memory and regulatory T cells. General observations from the study: About 75-95% of proliferating CD4+ or CD8+ clones had no assignable naive or memory phenotype.

The CDR3 is 15 residues long. Germline assignment: CDR1 MGHRA and CDR2 YSYEKL. V lost 2 bases and J lost 5, with 16 bases in between. Generated by immunoSEQ multiplex PCR, the TCRdb table keeps only in-frame clones and is missing some. The sample gives 70,000 or so clones, about 90% of which show up once; over 25% is in the top ten. This clone was observed a single time. The antigen is undetermined. Specimen: CD8+ T cells sorted from blood. This clonotype was obtained from a human donor in good health. This sequence joins TRBV4-1 and TRBJ2-7, with D possibly TRBD2 on 6 matching bases. The CDR3 reads CASSQPGSSGDEQYF. The DNA for the CDR3 is TGCGCCAGCAGCCAACCCGGGAGTAGCGGAGACGAGCAGTACTTC.